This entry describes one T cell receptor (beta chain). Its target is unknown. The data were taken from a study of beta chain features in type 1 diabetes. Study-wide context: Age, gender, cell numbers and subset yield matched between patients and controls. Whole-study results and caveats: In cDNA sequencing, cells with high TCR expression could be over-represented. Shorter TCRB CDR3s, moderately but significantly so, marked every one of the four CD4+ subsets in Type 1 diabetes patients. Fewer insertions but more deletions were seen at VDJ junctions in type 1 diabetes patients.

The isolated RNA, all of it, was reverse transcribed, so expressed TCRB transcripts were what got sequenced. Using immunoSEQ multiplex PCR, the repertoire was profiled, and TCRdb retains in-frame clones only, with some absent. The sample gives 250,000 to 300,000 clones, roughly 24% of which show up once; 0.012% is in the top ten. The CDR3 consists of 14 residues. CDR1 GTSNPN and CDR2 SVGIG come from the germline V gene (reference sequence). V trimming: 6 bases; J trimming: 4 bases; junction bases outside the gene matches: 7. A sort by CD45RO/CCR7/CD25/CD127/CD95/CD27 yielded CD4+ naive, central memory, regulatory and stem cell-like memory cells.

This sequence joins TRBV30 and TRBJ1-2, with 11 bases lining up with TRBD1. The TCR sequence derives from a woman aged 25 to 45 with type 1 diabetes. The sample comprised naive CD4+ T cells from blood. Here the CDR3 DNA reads TGTGCCTGCCACGGACAGGGGGCCGGCTATGGCTACACCTTC. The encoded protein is CACHGQGAGYGYTF. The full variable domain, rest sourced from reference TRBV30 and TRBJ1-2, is SQTIHQWPATLVQPVGSPLSLECTVEGTSNPNLYWYRQAAGRGLQLLFYSVGIGQISSEVPQNLSASRPQDRQFILSSKKLLLSDSGFYLCACHGQGAGYGYTFGSGTRLTVV.